This T cell receptor (beta chain) stems from a study of neoadjuvant anti-PD-1 for oral cavity cancer. Study-level points and caveats: Higher pretreatment Treg/Th17 ratios tracked higher pretreatment blood clonality.

Trimming left V 2 bases short and J 8 bases short, with 16 bases between. CDR3 length: 15 amino acids. Germline CDR1 reads MDHEN; CDR2 reads SYDVKM. Profiled with immunoSEQ multiplex PCR; TCRdb holds only in-frame clones, not every one. The repertoire holds a few thousand clones, with roughly 60% as singletons. In regard to this clone: What it binds is not known.

The sample in question was tumor tissue, obtained before nivolumab (anti-PD-1) treatment. This TCR came from a person between 40 and 80 years old with oral cavity squamous cell carcinoma. The V and J genes are TRBV28 and TRBJ1-5; D ambiguous. CDR3 sequence: CASSLPQHNEKPQHF. DNA for the CDR3: TGTGCCAGCAGTTTACCCCAGCACAATGAGAAGCCCCAGCATTTT. Variable domain in full (rest from reference TRBV28 and TRBJ1-5): DVKVTQSSRYLVKRTGEKVFLECVQDMDHENMFWYRQDPGLGLRLIYFSYDVKMKEKGDIPEGYSVSREKKERFSLILESASTNQTSMYLCASSLPQHNEKPQHFGDGTRLSIL.